The present entry profiles one T cell receptor (beta chain) with its context. Germline V lookup: CDR1 GTSNPN, CDR2 SVGIG (reference sequence). The CDR3 contains 13 residues. Trimming stripped 7 bases from V and 5 bases from J, with 14 bases between. This sample stems from a study of CD8+ T cells in alopecia areata. Treatment denoted: oral pan-JAK inhibitor, 5-10 mg twice daily. Sorted out of PBMCs were CD4+ T cells and CD8+ T cells. As the sequencing template, cDNA was produced by extracting RNA and reverse transcribing it. The table came from immunoSEQ multiplex PCR; TCRdb's copy has only in-frame clones and leaves some out. The sample records fewer than 250,000 clones, over 40% being singletons.

The V gene is TRBV30, the J gene TRBJ1-4; the D is unclear. The source was CD4+ T cells sorted from blood, collected at approximately week 37, from a patient treated with tofacitinib. This sequence was found in a human donor with alopecia areata. CDR3 nucleotide sequence: TGTGCCTCCGCCGGGAGCCCAAATGAAAAACTGTTTTTT. It specifies CASAGSPNEKLFF.